The TCR beta chain under discussion was sequenced for a study of cytomegalovirus exposure and HLA in healthy donors. In the case of this clone: Its specificity is unknown.

PCR primers comprised 60 Vbeta and 13 Jbeta primers. Sequenced by immunoSEQ multiplex PCR; TCRdb stores in-frame clones only, minus some. The data show about 98,000 clones, under 70% seen once. Whole-study results and caveats: Earlier analysis found most TCR beta V segments productive about 90% or about 30% of the time. Later work found most CMV-associated TCR beta chains apparently HLA-restricted. The dataset shows that most TCR sequences were rare, while some public TCRs occurred in many donors.

The CDR3 totals 11 residues. The germline V gene has CDR1 SGHRS and CDR2 YFSETQ. The receptor comes from a man between 50 and 59 years old in good health and CMV-seronegative. Specimen: PBMCs. The chain links TRBV5-1 to TRBJ2-5; D remains ambiguous. The J call may not be correct, given that the DNA end is closer to TRBJ2-7. The CDR3 DNA is TGCGCCAGCAGCTATATCCACGAGCAGTACTTC. The encoded protein is CASSYIHEQYF.